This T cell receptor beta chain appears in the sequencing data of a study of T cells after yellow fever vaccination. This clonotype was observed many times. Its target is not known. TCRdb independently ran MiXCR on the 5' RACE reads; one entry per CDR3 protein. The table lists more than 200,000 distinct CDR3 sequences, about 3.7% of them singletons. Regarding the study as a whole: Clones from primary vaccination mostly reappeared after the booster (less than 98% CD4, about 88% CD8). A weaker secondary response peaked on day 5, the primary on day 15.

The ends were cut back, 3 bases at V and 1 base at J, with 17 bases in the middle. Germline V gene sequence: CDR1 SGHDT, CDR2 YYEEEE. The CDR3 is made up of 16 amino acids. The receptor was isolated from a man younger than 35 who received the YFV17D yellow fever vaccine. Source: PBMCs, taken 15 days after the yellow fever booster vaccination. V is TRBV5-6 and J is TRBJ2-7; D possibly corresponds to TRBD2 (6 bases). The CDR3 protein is CASSSWRAGNSYEQYF. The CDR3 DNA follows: TGTGCCAGCAGCTCATGGAGGGCAGGGAATTCCTACGAGCAGTACTTC.